Each of the 10 T cell receptor beta chains below was sequenced from the same sample in a study of cytomegalovirus exposure and HLA in healthy donors. The PCR contained 60 Vbeta and 13 Jbeta primers. The method was immunoSEQ multiplex PCR; TCRdb's version includes in-frame clones alone and lacks a portion of them. The sample includes about 48,000 clones. Sequenced input: PBMCs. Receptors originate from a male donor in good health and CMV-seropositive.

The chain is built from TRBV5-8 and TRBJ2-2; 8 nucleotides align to TRBD2. This CDR3 contains 16 residues. CDR1 is SGHTS and CDR2 is YDEGEE in the germline V gene. The trim removed 0 bases at V and 3 bases at J, leaving 4 bases unmatched. The CDR3 DNA reads as TGTGCCAGCAGCTTGGCTCGGGGGGGCGACACCGGGGAGCTGTTTTTT. Translation: CASSLARGGDTGELFF.

The chain employs TRBV2 and TRBJ2-7; D may be TRBD2 (6 bases). This CDR3 region has 11 residues. Germline assignment: CDR1 SNHLY and CDR2 FYNNEI. Trimming stripped 7 bases from V and 6 bases from J, with 10 bases between. Here the CDR3 DNA reads TGTGCCAGCACCCCCGGGGGCGAGCAGTACTTC. It yields the protein CASTPGGEQYF.

The gene calls are TRBV7-9 and TRBJ1-5, with unresolved D. The length of the CDR3 is 15 residues. The germline gives CDR1 SEHNR, CDR2 FQNEAQ (reference sequence). The ends were cut back, 1 base at V and 2 bases at J, with 9 bases in the middle. The CDR3 DNA reads TGTGCCAGCAGCTTAGGAGGGTACGGCAATCAGCCCCAGCATTTT. This encodes CASSLGGYGNQPQHF.

This rearrangement joins TRBV5-1 to TRBJ1-1; TRBD1 is a possible D gene (5 bases). In germline, CDR1 is SGHRS, CDR2 YFSETQ. This CDR3 is 17 amino acids long. V lost 1 base and J 2 bases, leaving 18 bases between the germline ends. CDR3 amino acids: CASSLPPTTVRNTEAFF. CDR3 in DNA: TGCGCCAGCAGCTTGCCCCCGACGACAGTCAGAAACACTGAAGCTTTCTTT.

The V gene is TRBV7-9, the J gene TRBJ1-5, with D perhaps matching TRBD1 (6 bases). V was clipped by 8 bases and J by 2 bases, with 10 bases between them. The CDR3 runs to 13 residues. Germline V gives CDR1 SEHNR, CDR2 FQNEAQ (reference sequence). CDR3 sequence: CASAGVGNQPQHF. In DNA form, the CDR3 reads TGTGCCAGCGCAGGGGTGGGCAATCAGCCCCAGCATTTT. The full variable domain, with the rest looked up from reference TRBV7-9 and TRBJ1-5, is DTGVSQNPRHKITKRGQNVTFRCDPISEHNRLYWYRQTLGQGPEFLTYFQNEAQLEKSRLLSDRFSAERPKGSFSTLEIQRTEQGDSAMYLCASAGVGNQPQHFGDGTRLSIL.

The chain is built from TRBV11-3 and TRBJ2-7, with D possibly matching TRBD1 (6 bases). V lost 5 bases to trimming and J lost 3 bases, with 11 bases between them. Looked up from germline, CDR1 is SGHNT and CDR2 is YENEEA. The CDR3 length is 13 residues. The CDR3, as DNA: TGTGCCAGCAGCACCCTGGACAGCTACGAGCAGTACTTC. This encodes CASSTLDSYEQYF.

The chain employs TRBV29-1 and TRBJ2-5; D perhaps matches TRBD1 (5 bases). The last part of the DNA fits TRBJ2-7 better; the J call may be wrong. The CDR3 is 15 amino acids. Germline CDR1 reads SQVTM; CDR2 reads ANQGSEA. In nucleotides, the CDR3 is TGCAGCGTTTTTAAAGACAGCTCGCTCTCCTACGAGCAGTACTTC. Its protein product is CSVFKDSSLSYEQYF.

The chain recombines TRBV4-2 with TRBJ2-4; 8 nucleotides agree with TRBD2. Trimming removed 0 bases from V and 7 bases from J; junction bases left unmatched: 8. From germline, CDR1 is LGHNA and CDR2 YNFKEQ. This CDR3 has 16 amino acids. CDR3 amino acids: CASSQDGVGLGNIQYF. Written as DNA, the CDR3 is TGTGCCAGCAGCCAAGACGGGGTGGGACTAGGGAACATTCAGTACTTC.

The chain couples TRBV7-2 to TRBJ1-2, with D uncertain. CDR1 and CDR2 from the germline V gene are SGHTA and FQGNSA. The CDR3 covers 12 residues. Trimming stripped 4 bases from V and 9 bases from J, with 12 bases between. The CDR3 coding sequence is TGTGCCAGCAGCTCGCCTCCGGGTAGCTACACCTTC. Residues: CASSSPPGSYTF.

This sequence joins TRBV6-5 and TRBJ1-4; no clear D. Germline V gene data show CDR1 as MNHEY and CDR2 as SVGAGI. The CDR3 covers 11 residues. The germline V and J ends were trimmed by 8 bases and 8 bases, with 9 bases remaining between them. CDR3 protein: CASGRGEKLFF. DNA for the CDR3: TGTGCCAGCGGGAGAGGGGAAAAACTGTTTTTT.